The next 30 T cell receptor beta chains were all read from a single sample in a study of patients and donors after allogeneic stem cell transplantation. Using its own MiXCR run on the RT-PCR reads, TCRdb lists one record per CDR3 protein. There are about a million distinct CDR3 sequences in the sample; around 17% occur only once, and 6% lies in the top ten. Material for sequencing was blood, either unsorted or a sorted T cell fraction (not recorded which). These receptors all come from a human donor who was either an allogeneic HSCT recipient or a stem cell or donor lymphocyte infusion donor (not recorded which). It is not recorded whose cells these are; they may come from a transplant donor.

The gene calls are TRBV6-1 and TRBJ2-3; D perhaps matches TRBD1 (5 bases). Trimming removed 6 bases at V and 4 bases at J, with 11 bases between. CDR1 is MNHNS and CDR2 is SASEGT in the germline V gene. The CDR3 covers 13 residues. The CDR3 bases are TGTGCCAGCAGAGCACCAGGGCCAGATACGCAGTATTTT. Translated, it gives CASRAPGPDTQYF.

This chain connects TRBV6-1 to TRBJ1-2, with D possibly TRBD1 on 6 matching bases. The V end lost 4 bases, the J end lost 3 bases, and 18 bases lay between the germline ends. Germline V gene data show CDR1 as MNHNS and CDR2 as SASEGT. The CDR3 extends over 16 amino acids. The CDR3 nucleotides are TGTGCCAGCAGTGCGGTCAGGGGAGCCCCCTACTATGGCTACACCTTC. This encodes CASSAVRGAPYYGYTF.

The chain uses TRBV29-1 and TRBJ2-1; D uncertain. This CDR3 contains 12 residues. Germline assignment: CDR1 SQVTM and CDR2 ANQGSEA. CDR3 protein: CVWRSSYNEQFF. The CDR3 DNA follows: TGCGTCTGGCGGAGCTCCTACAATGAGCAGTTCTTC.

This clonotype has just a few counts. CDR3 sequence reads: CASSYPGSRQPQHF. The CDR3 DNA reads TGTGCCAGCAGTTACCCGGGGAGCAGGCAGCCCCAGCATTTT. This rearrangement joins TRBV2 to TRBJ1-5, with D hard to call. The V end was cut by 5 bases, the J end by 7 bases, with 15 bases between. The CDR3 contains 14 residues. The germline gives CDR1 SNHLY, CDR2 FYNNEI.

This clonotype appeared a few times. This chain uses TRBV10-3 with TRBJ2-7; TRBD2 might be the D (5 bases). CDR1 is ENHRY, CDR2 SYGVKD, per germline. Trimming removed 5 bases from V and 5 bases from J, with 10 bases in between. The CDR3 loop spans 12 amino acids. Written as DNA, the CDR3 is TGTGCCATCAGTAGAGGGAAAGACGAGCAGTACTTC. It codes for CAISRGKDEQYF.

This rearrangement joins TRBV3-1 to TRBJ2-3; 9 nucleotides match TRBD2. This CDR3 comprises 15 residues. Looked up from germline, CDR1 is LGHDT and CDR2 is YNNKEL (reference sequence). The V segment lost 0 bases and the J segment 7 bases; nucleotides outside the gene matches: 5. This CDR3 reads CASSQEAGGLHTQYF. For the CDR3, the DNA is TGTGCCAGCAGCCAAGAGGCGGGGGGGCTCCATACGCAGTATTTT.

The chain is built from TRBV7-8 and TRBJ1-2; weak D call: TRBD1 (6 bases). Trimming removed 7 bases from V and 6 bases from J, with 12 bases in between. Germline CDR1 and CDR2: SGHVS and FQNEAQ. The CDR3 loop spans 12 amino acids. The chain's CDR3 is CASTSGGHGYTF. CDR3 in DNA: TGTGCCAGCACTTCCGGGGGCCATGGCTACACCTTC.

This rearrangement joins TRBV6-1 to TRBJ1-1; no clear D gene. The germline V gene has CDR1 MNHNS and CDR2 SASEGT. This CDR3 is 13 amino acids long. Trimming cost V 5 bases and J 8 bases, with 15 bases left between them. The CDR3 here is CASSPSRRGEAFF. CDR3 nucleotides: TGTGCCAGCAGTCCGTCACGACGAGGCGAAGCTTTCTTT.

In its sample, this clonotype was seen many times. This chain links TRBV20-1 with TRBJ2-6; unclear D gene. Germline assignment: CDR1 DFQATT and CDR2 SNEGSKA (reference sequence). The CDR3 sequence is 13 residues long. Deletions cut 3 bases from V and 0 bases from J, with 3 bases between. As DNA, the CDR3 is TGCAGTGCTAGGGGCTCTGGGGCCAACGTCCTGACTTTC. This translates into CSARGSGANVLTF.

This clonotype has a handful of counts. The gene calls are TRBV11-1 and TRBJ2-5; D call uncertain. V was trimmed by 2 bases and J by 6 bases, leaving 13 bases between them. The CDR3 consists of 14 residues. The germline V gene has CDR1 SGHAT and CDR2 FQDESV (reference sequence). The CDR3 spells CASSLRAPWQTQYF. In DNA, the CDR3 is TGTGCCAGCAGCTTAAGGGCACCCTGGCAGACCCAGTACTTC.

In its sample, this clonotype was seen many times. The chain uses TRBV5-1 and TRBJ2-4, with 7 bases aligning to TRBD1. V shed 3 bases, J shed 7 bases, and the junction held 10 bases outside the gene matches. The CDR3 is 15 amino acids. CDR1 is SGHRS, CDR2 YFSETQ, per germline. The CDR3 DNA follows: TGCGCCAGCAGCTGGGACAGCCCCAAAGATAACATTCAGTACTTC. It is translated as CASSWDSPKDNIQYF.

The rearrangement uses TRBV5-1 and TRBJ2-7; either TRBD1 or TRBD2 may fit D (5 bases each). V was clipped by 4 bases and J by 2 bases, with 19 bases between them. CDR3 length: 16 amino acids. Germline-derived CDR1 and CDR2 are SGHRS and YFSETQ. This CDR3 is CASSGGLDTTPYEQYF. Written as DNA, the CDR3 is TGCGCCAGCAGCGGGGGTCTGGACACGACTCCCTACGAGCAGTACTTC. Supplemented by reference TRBV5-1 and TRBJ2-7, the full variable domain reads KAGVTQTPRYLIKTRGQQVTLSCSPISGHRSVSWYQQTPGQGLQFLFEYFSETQRNKGNFPGRFSGRQFSNSRSEMNVSTLELGDSALYLCASSGGLDTTPYEQYFGPGTRLTVT.

Comment on this clonotype: A clone one base away is much larger, so this may be a read error. The chain carries TRBV3-1 and TRBJ1-3; D uncertain. The CDR3 is 13 residues long. The V and J ends lost 4 bases and 2 bases respectively, with 6 bases between them. Germline V gives CDR1 LGHDT, CDR2 YNNKEL (reference sequence). The CDR3 here is CASSRPPGNTIYF. CDR3 bases: TGTGCCAGCAGCCGACCCCCTGGAAACACCATATATTTT.

This clonotype showed up just a few times. The V gene is TRBV4-1, the J gene TRBJ1-3; a possible D gene is TRBD1 (6 bases). The germline V gene has CDR1 MGHRA and CDR2 YSYEKL. This CDR3 is 15 amino acids long. Trimming removed 2 bases at V and 5 bases at J, with 13 bases between. The CDR3 protein is CASSQFFRGRNTIYF. The CDR3 nucleotides are TGCGCCAGCAGCCAATTTTTCCGGGGGCGAAACACCATATATTTT.

This clonotype has just a few counts. The rearrangement uses TRBV28 and TRBJ2-3, with 8 bases aligning to TRBD2. This CDR3 has 14 residues. Germline assignment: CDR1 MDHEN and CDR2 SYDVKM. J gave up 0 bases and V 6 bases, and 2 bases lay outside the gene matches. CDR3 sequence: CASRIAGSTDTQYF. The CDR3 DNA is TGTGCCAGCAGGATAGCGGGAAGCACAGATACGCAGTATTTT. The entire variable domain, with the rest obtained from reference TRBV28 and TRBJ2-3, is as follows: DVKVTQSSRYLVKRTGEKVFLECVQDMDHENMFWYRQDPGLGLRLIYFSYDVKMKEKGDIPEGYSVSREKKERFSLILESASTNQTSMYLCASRIAGSTDTQYFGPGTRLTVL.

In its sample, this clonotype was seen a few times. The chain has TRBV6-1 and TRBJ2-6; 10 bases match TRBD1. This CDR3 region has 19 residues. From germline, CDR1 is MNHNS and CDR2 SASEGT. V lost 6 bases and J lost 4; bases outside the gene matches: 15. The CDR3 loop reads CASSLIPGQGMAGANVLTF. In nucleotides, the CDR3 is TGTGCCAGCAGCTTAATCCCGGGACAGGGGATGGCCGGGGCCAACGTCCTGACTTTC.

There are a few counts of this clonotype. This chain connects TRBV5-1 to TRBJ2-7; 7 bases map to TRBD2. Germline-derived CDR1 and CDR2 are SGHRS and YFSETQ. Trimming at V came to 0 bases and at J to 2 bases, leaving 5 bases not matched to a gene. This CDR3 is 15 amino acids long. CDR3 DNA sequence: TGCGCCAGCAGCTTGGGGCTAGCGGCTACCTACGAGCAGTACTTC. Amino acids: CASSLGLAATYEQYF.

This chain joins TRBV10-3 and TRBJ2-2; TRBD2 agrees at 12 bases. CDR3 length equals 17 residues. Germline V gene sequence: CDR1 ENHRY, CDR2 SYGVKD. Trimming at V came to 5 bases and at J to 3 bases, leaving 7 bases not matched to a gene. The CDR3 sequence: CAISPNLAGGYTGELFF. The CDR3, as DNA: TGTGCCATCAGTCCCAACCTAGCGGGGGGGTACACCGGGGAGCTGTTTTTT.

This clonotype has just a few counts. This chain links TRBV20-1 with TRBJ2-5, with D hard to call. CDR1 and CDR2 from the germline V gene are DFQATT and SNEGSKA (reference sequence). CDR3 length equals 11 residues. Trimming removed 3 bases at V and 3 bases at J, with 5 bases between. DNA for the CDR3: TGCAGTGCTAGTGACAAAGAGACCCAGTACTTC. This gives the protein CSASDKETQYF.

The V gene is TRBV3-1, the J gene TRBJ1-5; D remains unclear. This CDR3 has 17 amino acids. Deletions cut 4 bases from V and 3 bases from J, with 19 bases between. Germline lookup yields CDR1 LGHDT and CDR2 YNNKEL (reference sequence). The DNA for the CDR3 is TGTGCCAGCAGCCCTTACAAGGTTGGGGTTAACAATCAGCCCCAGCATTTT. Amino acid sequence: CASSPYKVGVNNQPQHF.

This chain connects TRBV7-9 to TRBJ2-7; TRBD1 agrees at 8 bases. Per the germline V gene, CDR1 is SEHNR and CDR2 is FQNEAQ (reference sequence). The CDR3 length is 14 residues. CDR3: CAVTQGASSYEQYF. The DNA of the CDR3 is TGTGCAGTTACCCAGGGGGCCTCAAGCTACGAGCAGTACTTC.

The chain employs TRBV5-6 and TRBJ2-5; possible D gene TRBD1, 6 bases. Germline-derived CDR1 and CDR2 are SGHDT and YYEEEE. The ends were cut back, 5 bases at V and 0 bases at J, with 17 bases in the middle. CDR3 length: 16 residues. The CDR3 sequence: CASRNVGDTYQETQYF. CDR3 coding DNA: TGTGCCAGCAGGAATGTTGGGGACACGTACCAAGAGACCCAGTACTTC.

This clonotype was seen more than once but under ten times. V usage is TRBV7-9 and J usage is TRBJ2-1, with D perhaps assigned TRBD1 or TRBD2 (6 bases each). The germline V gene encodes CDR1 SEHNR and CDR2 FQNEAQ (reference sequence). The CDR3 is 16 residues long. The V end was cut by 1 base, the J end by 5 bases, with 15 bases between. CDR3 DNA: TGTGCCAGCAGCTTAGTGTTGGGGCGGGACAACAATGAGCAGTTCTTC. It specifies CASSLVLGRDNNEQFF.

This clonotype has more than one count but fewer than ten. The chain couples TRBV27 to TRBJ2-7; 8 nucleotides agree with TRBD2. Germline CDR1 reads MNHEY; CDR2 reads SMNVEV (reference sequence). Trimming took 3 bases from V and 8 from J; bases not matched to a gene: 12. The CDR3 totals 15 residues. The DNA for the CDR3 is TGTGCCAGCAGTTTCTCTGGACTAGCCCCACAGAAGCAGTACTTC. This translates into CASSFSGLAPQKQYF.

This clonotype was seen a handful of times. This rearrangement joins TRBV7-2 to TRBJ2-3, with 13 nucleotides matching TRBD2. This CDR3 has 15 residues. The germline V gene has CDR1 SGHTA and CDR2 FQGNSA. Trimming removed 3 bases from V and 11 bases from J; junction bases left unmatched: 8. CDR3 coding DNA: TGTGCCAGCAGCTTTAGAGGACTAGCGGGAGAGAAGCAGTATTTT. Translation gives CASSFRGLAGEKQYF. Drawing the rest from reference TRBV7-2 and TRBJ2-3, the complete variable domain is GAGVSQSPSNKVTEKGKDVELRCDPISGHTALYWYRQSLGQGLEFLIYFQGNSAPDKSGLPSDRFSAERTGGSVSTLTIQRTQQEDSAVYLCASSFRGLAGEKQYFGPGTRLTVL.

This clonotype was counted only a few times. V is TRBV12-3 or TRBV12-4 and J is TRBJ1-1; tentatively, D is TRBD1 (5 bases). V was clipped by 3 bases and J by 6 bases, with 14 bases between them. This CDR3 region has 14 residues. The CDR3 coding sequence is TGTGCCAGCAGTTTGTGGGGGGAGTCGGCTGAAGCTTTCTTT. Translation: CASSLWGESAEAFF.

This clonotype was detected only a few times. The J gene is TRBJ2-2, the V gene TRBV11-1, with D perhaps matching TRBD1 (6 bases). Trimming took off 1 base at V and 0 bases at J, with 24 bases between the two ends. This CDR3 comprises 21 residues. Germline assignment: CDR1 SGHAT and CDR2 FQDESV (reference sequence). The CDR3 loop is CASSLVGGPGHLIANTGELFF. The CDR3 nucleotides read TGTGCCAGCAGCTTAGTAGGGGGTCCGGGACATCTAATCGCGAACACCGGGGAGCTGTTTTTT. Variable domain in full (rest from reference TRBV11-1 and TRBJ2-2): EAEVAQSPRYKITEKSQAVAFWCDPISGHATLYWYRQILGQGPELLVQFQDESVVDDSQLPKDRFSAERLKGVDSTLKIQPAELGDSAMYLCASSLVGGPGHLIANTGELFFGEGSRLTVL.

The V gene is TRBV6-1, the J gene TRBJ2-2, with a tentative D call TRBD1 (6 bases). Trimming pared 6 bases from V and 5 bases from J, leaving 16 bases between. The germline gives CDR1 MNHNS, CDR2 SASEGT. The length of the CDR3 is 15 residues. Here the CDR3 DNA reads TGTGCCAGCAGCCCCCAGGGGCGAAGGACCGGGGAGCTGTTTTTT. Protein sequence: CASSPQGRRTGELFF.

The chain uses TRBV7-2 and TRBJ1-1; 9 bases agree with TRBD1. The CDR3 is made up of 14 amino acids. The V gene end was trimmed by 7 bases and the J gene end by 5 bases; junction bases not matched to a gene: 8. From germline, CDR1 is SGHTA and CDR2 FQGNSA. The CDR3, as DNA: TGTGCCAGCACCGTACAGGGGGCAAGGACTGAAGCTTTCTTT. This sequence encodes CASTVQGARTEAFF. Based on the CDR3 plus reference TRBV7-2 and TRBJ1-1, the full variable domain is GAGVSQSPSNKVTEKGKDVELRCDPISGHTALYWYRQSLGQGLEFLIYFQGNSAPDKSGLPSDRFSAERTGGSVSTLTIQRTQQEDSAVYLCASTVQGARTEAFFGQGTRLTVV.

This chain uses TRBV29-1 with TRBJ2-1; 8 bases fit TRBD2. There are 14 residues in the CDR3. Per the germline V gene, CDR1 is SQVTM and CDR2 is ANQGSEA. The ends lost 5 bases at V and 7 bases at J; junction bases unmatched: 10. As DNA, the CDR3 is TGCAGCGTTTTTCAGACTAGCGCAACTAATGAGCAGTTCTTC. Amino acids: CSVFQTSATNEQFF.